This T cell receptor (beta chain) comes out of a study of blood T cell repertoires in COVID-19. About the research overall: Collection of acute and convalescent COVID-19 samples took place in the United States, Italy and Spain. Sources were T cells, B-cell-depleted T cells, or PBMCs; the material itself was cDNA or gDNA.

Under the authors' procedure: Estimated nucleated cell counts came from reference gene primer amplification. Profiling relied on immunoSEQ multiplex PCR, and the TCRdb table lists in-frame clones only, not all of them. Clonal size and the V and J genes are those of that table, whereas D and trimming came from the DNA. The table shows about 140,000 clones, with 70% to 85% occurring only once. Trimming took 5 bases from V and 4 from J; bases not matched to a gene: 12. The CDR3 contains 16 residues. Germline CDR1 and CDR2: SGHTA and FQGNSA. The sequence was obtained from a human donor in a cohort sampled during active COVID-19. V is TRBV7-2 and J is TRBJ1-2, with 8 bases matching TRBD1. The sequencing input was peripheral blood. The CDR3 reads CASSLDRAGDLYGYTF. The CDR3, as DNA: TGTGCCAGCAGCCTGGACAGGGCCGGGGATCTCTATGGCTACACCTTC.